A single sample is the source of the 32 T cell receptor beta chains below, sequenced in a study of PD-L1 blockade in urothelial cancer. Time point in this sample: pretreatment peripheral blood. The data were produced by immunoSEQ multiplex PCR, yet TCRdb's version contains in-frame clones alone and is incomplete. The sample consists of 60,000 to 65,000 clones, 65% to 90% of them appearing once. The starting material was PBMCs, obtained around atezolizumab (anti-PD-L1) treatment. The receptors shown here come from a man between 65 and 79 years old with urothelial cancer.

This clone was counted a few times. V is TRBV5-5 and J is TRBJ2-7; 7 bases map to TRBD1. Germline loops: CDR1 SGHKS, CDR2 YYEKEE (reference sequence). Unmatched junction bases numbered 5, after V lost 2 bases and J lost 3 bases. This CDR3 has 14 amino acids. DNA of the CDR3: TGTGCCAGCAGCTTACCTGCAGGGGGCTACGAGCAGTACTTC. Its translation: CASSLPAGGYEQYF. The complete variable domain, with remaining parts taken from reference TRBV5-5 and TRBJ2-7, reads DAGVTQSPTHLIKTRGQQVTLRCSPISGHKSVSWYQQVLGQGPQFIFQYYEKEERGRGNFPDRFSARQFPNYSSELNVNALLLGDSALYLCASSLPAGGYEQYFGPGTRLTVT.

In its sample, this clone was seen a few times. The J gene is TRBJ2-2, the V gene TRBV6-5; 10 positions match TRBD2. The V segment lost 4 bases and the J segment 7 bases; nucleotides outside the gene matches: 6. CDR1 and CDR2 (germline): MNHEY, SVGAGI. This CDR3 has 15 amino acids. CDR3 bases: TGTGCCAGCAGTTCCCCTCTAGCGGGAGACGGGGAGCTGTTTTTT. It specifies CASSSPLAGDGELFF.

This chain links TRBV2 with TRBJ1-5; D is unresolved. Germline V gives CDR1 SNHLY, CDR2 FYNNEI. V was cut by 3 bases and J by 2 bases, with 11 bases left in between. The CDR3 spans 15 residues. The CDR3 DNA reads as TGTGCCAGCAGTGATCACGGTATCGGCAATCAGCCCCAGCATTTT. Its translation: CASSDHGIGNQPQHF.

The chain employs TRBV2 and TRBJ2-1; D might be TRBD2 (6 bases). The V end lost 5 bases, the J end lost 7 bases, and 21 bases lay between the germline ends. The CDR3 contains 16 residues. Per the germline V gene, CDR1 is SNHLY and CDR2 is FYNNEI. In DNA, the CDR3 is TGTGCCAGCAGTCGAACCTTACTAATCGGAGGGAATGAGCAGTTCTTC. This translates into CASSRTLLIGGNEQFF.

The chain is built from TRBV6-1 and TRBJ2-5; 12 bases align to TRBD2. The CDR3 has 15 residues. Germline values: CDR1 MNHNS, CDR2 SASEGT. After removal of 2 bases from V and 5 bases from J, the junction contained 3 bases not matched to a gene. The CDR3 DNA reads TGTGCCAGCAGTGAAACTAGCGGGAGGAGGGAGACCCAGTACTTC. Its translation is CASSETSGRRETQYF.

V and J are TRBV29-1 and TRBJ2-5; perhaps TRBD2 as D (5 bases). This CDR3 has 11 amino acids. Germline lookup yields CDR1 SQVTM and CDR2 ANQGSEA. Trimming left V 4 bases short and J 5 bases short, with 8 bases between. The CDR3 DNA reads as TGCAGCGTTGTTTCGGGGGAGACCCAGTACTTC. Amino acids: CSVVSGETQYF.

The rearrangement uses TRBV5-1 and TRBJ1-1; weak D call: TRBD1 (5 bases). The CDR3 is 13 amino acids. V was pared by 1 base and J by 5 bases, with 9 bases between. Germline V gene data show CDR1 as SGHRS and CDR2 as YFSETQ. CDR3 region: CASSLRQMTEAFF. As DNA, the CDR3 is TGCGCCAGCAGCTTGCGACAGATGACTGAAGCTTTCTTT.

This rearrangement joins TRBV20-1 to TRBJ2-7; TRBD1 is a possible D gene (6 bases). The germline V and J ends were trimmed by 6 bases and 4 bases, with 10 bases remaining between them. The germline V gene encodes CDR1 DFQATT and CDR2 SNEGSKA (reference sequence). CDR3 size: 11 residues. The CDR3 DNA is TGCAGTGCCCAACAGGGATACGAGCAGTACTTC. As protein: CSAQQGYEQYF.

This chain connects TRBV30 to TRBJ1-2; tentatively, D is TRBD1 (6 bases). The CDR3 has 11 residues. CDR1 is GTSNPN, CDR2 SVGIG, per germline (reference sequence). Trimming pared 7 bases from V and 6 bases from J, leaving 12 bases between. CDR3 nucleotide sequence: TGTGCCTCTCAGGGGTTGGATGGCTACACCTTC. As protein: CASQGLDGYTF.

This chain's CDR3 is CASSPTGDTQYF. DNA of the CDR3: TGTGCCAGCAGTCCGACTGGAGATACGCAGTATTTT. This rearrangement joins TRBV7-3 to TRBJ2-3; D gene unclear. This CDR3 region has 12 residues. V gave up 6 bases and J gave up 5 bases, with 9 bases separating them. Germline CDR1 SGHTA, CDR2 FQGTGA.

V and J are TRBV6-1 and TRBJ1-2; D remains ambiguous. V was cut by 3 bases and J by 0 bases, with 8 bases left in between. From germline, CDR1 is MNHNS and CDR2 SASEGT. The CDR3 has 14 amino acids. As DNA, the CDR3 is TGTGCCAGCAGTGACCTGGCAGCTAACTATGGCTACACCTTC. Residues: CASSDLAANYGYTF.

The chain employs TRBV5-1 and TRBJ2-3; 7 nucleotides agree with TRBD2. The CDR3 runs 17 residues. Germline V gene lookup returns CDR1 SGHRS and CDR2 YFSETQ. V shed 0 bases and J 0 bases; nucleotides not matched to a gene: 7. The CDR3 protein is CASSLAFGGSSTDTQYF. CDR3 DNA: TGCGCCAGCAGCTTGGCCTTCGGCGGGAGCAGCACAGATACGCAGTATTTT.

This chain joins TRBV6-1 and TRBJ1-4; 10 bases are shared with TRBD1. Germline-derived CDR1 and CDR2 are MNHNS and SASEGT. The CDR3 spans 15 residues. V lost 4 bases and J lost 7; bases outside the gene matches: 6. The CDR3: CASSGWTGGGEKLFF. The DNA for the CDR3 is TGTGCCAGCAGTGGATGGACAGGGGGAGGTGAAAAACTGTTTTTT.

The CDR3 sequence is CAWSVRRGGETQYF. The CDR3 region has the DNA TGTGCCTGGAGTGTACGGCGTGGAGGAGAGACCCAGTACTTC. This chain joins TRBV30 and TRBJ2-5; a weak D match, TRBD2 (5 bases). Trimming removed 0 bases at V and 4 bases at J, with 12 bases between. Germline V gene data show CDR1 as GTSNPN and CDR2 as SVGIG (reference sequence). This CDR3 has 14 amino acids.

The V call is TRBV6-5, the J call TRBJ1-5; 8 bases line up with TRBD1. Looked up from germline, CDR1 is MNHEY and CDR2 is SVGAGI. The CDR3 consists of 14 residues. The J segment lost 1 base and the V segment lost 5 bases, leaving 1 base of the junction unmatched. The CDR3 sequence: CASSHRGSNQPQHF. In nucleotides, the CDR3 is TGTGCCAGCAGTCACAGGGGGAGCAATCAGCCCCAGCATTTT.

The chain is built from TRBV5-4 and TRBJ2-1; D is possibly TRBD2 (5 bases). The V end lost 0 bases, the J end lost 5 bases, and 15 bases lay between the germline ends. Germline CDR1 and CDR2: SGHNT and YYREEE (reference sequence). The CDR3 extends over 16 amino acids. The CDR3 loop is CASSLATQRQNNEQFF. The DNA for the CDR3 is TGTGCCAGCAGCTTGGCGACTCAGCGGCAGAACAATGAGCAGTTCTTC.

The chain recombines TRBV7-2 with TRBJ1-2, with D perhaps matching TRBD1 (5 bases). Germline V gene data show CDR1 as SGHTA and CDR2 as FQGNSA. V shed 5 bases and J shed 4 bases, with 14 bases lying between them. The CDR3 has 14 amino acids. The CDR3 region is CASSAMGGGYGYTF. In DNA form, the CDR3 reads TGTGCCAGCAGCGCAATGGGGGGAGGCTATGGCTACACCTTC. Full variable domain (remainder filled in from reference TRBV7-2 and TRBJ1-2): GAGVSQSPSNKVTEKGKDVELRCDPISGHTALYWYRQSLGQGLEFLIYFQGNSAPDKSGLPSDRFSAERTGGSVSTLTIQRTQQEDSAVYLCASSAMGGGYGYTFGSGTRLTVV.

This clone was counted a few times. This sequence joins TRBV5-4 and TRBJ1-2; 7 bases align to TRBD1. CDR1 SGHNT and CDR2 YYREEE come from the germline V gene (reference sequence). This CDR3 has 15 amino acids. V lost 2 bases to trimming and J lost 4 bases; unmatched junction nucleotides: 8. CDR3 sequence (DNA): TGTGCCAGCAGCTTCAAAGGGGGCGCTAGCTATGGCTACACCTTC. Amino acid sequence: CASSFKGGASYGYTF.

This clone appeared a few times. The V call is TRBV11-2, the J call TRBJ1-4; the D is unclear. Germline loops: CDR1 SGHAT, CDR2 FQNNGV. The CDR3 loop spans 16 amino acids. V was shortened by 5 bases and J by 2 bases, with 15 bases between the two germline ends. The CDR3 nucleotides are TGTGCCAGCAGCGCGGCCCCTCTAACGACTAATGAAAAACTGTTTTTT. Amino acids: CASSAAPLTTNEKLFF.

The chain employs TRBV5-1 and TRBJ2-6, with unresolved D. The CDR3 is 14 amino acids. CDR1 and CDR2 (germline): SGHRS, YFSETQ. With 7 bases removed from V and 1 base from J, the gap between germline ends came to 9 bases. The DNA of the CDR3 is TGCGCCAGCGAAAAGACTTCTGGGGCCAACGTCCTGACTTTC. It specifies CASEKTSGANVLTF.

J is TRBJ1-1 and V is TRBV19; D perhaps matches TRBD1 (5 bases). Germline V gives CDR1 LNHDA, CDR2 SQIVND (reference sequence). This CDR3 spans 13 amino acids. The V end was cut by 7 bases, the J end by 3 bases, with 12 bases between. The CDR3 here is CASKNTGDTEAFF. The CDR3 coding sequence is TGTGCCAGTAAAAACACGGGGGACACTGAAGCTTTCTTT.

The chain links TRBV6-1 to TRBJ2-1; 7 nucleotides agree with TRBD1. The length of the CDR3 is 15 residues. Per the germline V gene, CDR1 is MNHNS and CDR2 is SASEGT. V lost 7 bases, J lost 2 bases, and 8 bases stayed unmatched. The CDR3 sequence: CASTERGQPYNEQFF. The CDR3 nucleotides are TGTGCCAGCACCGAAAGGGGGCAGCCCTACAATGAGCAGTTCTTC.

This clone has more than one count but fewer than ten. This chain connects TRBV21-1 to TRBJ1-2. TRBV21-1 is classified as a pseudogene. The length of the CDR3 is 12 residues. Here the CDR3 reads CASSKVNYCYTF. The CDR3 DNA reads TGTGCCAGCAGCAAAGTTAACTATTGCTACACCTTC.

For this clone: Other DNA sequences in the same sample also yield this CDR3. This chain uses TRBV5-6 with TRBJ2-3; possibly TRBD2 for D (6 bases). Trimming cost V 0 bases and J 1 base, with 9 bases left between them. The CDR3 is made up of 15 amino acids. Germline V gene data show CDR1 as SGHDT and CDR2 as YYEEEE. CDR3 residues: CASSLGGGGTDTQYF. The CDR3 DNA follows: TGTGCCAGCAGCTTGGGGGGCGGGGGCACAGATACGCAGTATTTT.

This chain connects TRBV5-6 to TRBJ1-1, with a weak D call TRBD1 (6 bases). V lost 3 bases and J lost 7, with 16 bases in between. Germline V gene data show CDR1 as SGHDT and CDR2 as YYEEEE. The CDR3 totals 14 residues. The CDR3 region is CASSSYDRPLEAFF. CDR3 nucleotides: TGTGCCAGCAGCTCCTATGACAGGCCACTTGAAGCTTTCTTT.

Written as DNA, the CDR3 is TGTGCCAGCAGCCAAGAATCCCCGGGGGGTTGGACAGATACGCAGTATTTT. This codes for CASSQESPGGWTDTQYF. The chain recombines TRBV4-2 with TRBJ2-3; 7 bases are shared with TRBD2. From germline, CDR1 is LGHNA and CDR2 YNFKEQ. The CDR3 is 17 residues long. The J segment lost 3 bases and the V segment lost 0 bases, leaving 9 bases of the junction unmatched.

V and J are TRBV23-1 and TRBJ1-1; possible D gene TRBD1, 5 bases. TRBV23-1 belongs to the ORF category, with a function that is uncertain. The CDR3 sequence is 13 residues long. V lost 6 bases to trimming and J lost 6 bases, with 14 bases between them. The CDR3 DNA reads TGCGCCAGCAGCCCGAAAGCGGGGCCTGAAGCTTTCTTT. This sequence encodes CASSPKAGPEAFF.

The chain has TRBV5-6 and TRBJ2-5; D unresolved. CDR1 is SGHDT, CDR2 YYEEEE, per germline. With 0 bases removed from V and 6 bases from J, the gap between germline ends came to 12 bases. The CDR3 is 14 amino acids. DNA for the CDR3: TGTGCCAGCAGCTTGGCATCTAGGATCCAGACCCAGTACTTC. Amino acids: CASSLASRIQTQYF.

V is TRBV7-9 and J is TRBJ1-1; TRBD1 is a possible D gene (6 bases). Trimming stripped 5 bases from V and 2 bases from J, with 15 bases between. The CDR3 is 15 residues long. In germline, CDR1 is SEHNR, CDR2 FQNEAQ (reference sequence). Here the CDR3 reads CASSLPSTGNTEAFF. The DNA for the CDR3 is TGTGCCAGCAGCCTTCCCTCGACAGGCAACACTGAAGCTTTCTTT.

This chain links TRBV19 with TRBJ1-5; a weak D match, TRBD1 (6 bases). Deletions cut 5 bases from V and 5 bases from J, with 16 bases between. From germline, CDR1 is LNHDA and CDR2 SQIVND (reference sequence). The CDR3 runs to 15 residues. The CDR3 bases are TGTGCCAGTAGTCCCCAGACAGGATTCGATCAGCCCCAGCATTTT. It translates to CASSPQTGFDQPQHF.

This clone was found once. This chain joins TRBV18 and TRBJ2-7; possible D gene TRBD1, 5 bases. V lost 10 bases to trimming and J lost 2 bases, with 12 bases between them. There are 12 residues in the CDR3. Looked up from germline, CDR1 is KGHSH and CDR2 is LQKENI. The CDR3 spells CATQGSTYEQYF. DNA of the CDR3: TGTGCCACCCAGGGCAGTACCTACGAGCAGTACTTC.

V gene TRBV2 combines with J gene TRBJ2-7; tentatively, D is TRBD1 (6 bases). CDR1 SNHLY and CDR2 FYNNEI come from the germline V gene. The CDR3 is 15 amino acids. Trimming left V 0 bases short and J 5 bases short, with 14 bases between. In nucleotides, the CDR3 is TGTGCCAGCAGTGAAGCAAGGACAGATGTTAACGAGCAGTACTTC. Amino acids: CASSEARTDVNEQYF.